These 8 T cell receptor beta chains were all obtained from the same sample, sequenced in a study of T cells in Graves' hyperthyroidism and ophthalmopathy. Regions amplified from RNA transcripts were the TCR beta CDR3 regions. The primer set for the first-round RT-PCR of the TCR CDR3 was HTBI. TCRdb re-derived calls from the multiplex PCR reads in MiXCR, one entry per CDR3 protein. The table lists about 540,000 distinct CDR3 sequences, 35% to 55% of them singletons. Sequencing was performed on peripheral blood or thyroid tissue (not recorded which). The receptors here all came from a young woman with Graves' hyperthyroidism.

This clonotype was seen many times. The chain combines TRBV7-9 with TRBJ2-7; the D gene is possibly TRBD1 (5 bases). V was trimmed by 1 base and J by 5 bases, leaving 12 bases between them. The CDR3 consists of 14 residues. Germline CDR1 is SEHNR and CDR2 is FQNEAQ (reference sequence). The CDR3 spells CASSLGGGSHEQYF. The CDR3 DNA reads as TGTGCCAGCAGCTTAGGGGGCGGAAGCCACGAGCAGTACTTC.

This clonotype was recorded at least ten times. The chain carries TRBV9 and TRBJ2-2, with D tentatively TRBD1 (6 bases). Germline values: CDR1 SGDLS, CDR2 YYNGEE. Trimming removed 6 bases from V and 0 bases from J, with 9 bases in between. The CDR3 is 14 amino acids. The CDR3 loop is CASMRTANTGELFF. The CDR3 nucleotides are TGTGCCAGCATGAGGACAGCGAACACCGGGGAGCTGTTTTTT.

There are many counts of this clonotype. The rearrangement joins TRBV2 to TRBJ1-6, with D possibly TRBD1 on 5 matching bases. Trimming removed 5 bases at V and 14 bases at J, with 13 bases between. Germline CDR1 is SNHLY and CDR2 is FYNNEI. This CDR3 has 12 amino acids. DNA for the CDR3: TGTGCCAGCAGTCTCAGGGCCGGGTCCCTCCACTTT. It codes for CASSLRAGSLHF.

This clonotype was recorded only once. One junction end disagrees with the germline gene, perhaps due to a read error. V and J are TRBV4-1 and TRBJ2-3, with 7 bases that match TRBD2. The CDR3 length is 16 residues. Germline-derived CDR1 and CDR2 are MGHRA and YSYEKL. In DNA form, the CDR3 reads TGCGCCAGCAGCCAAGCGGCGGGAGACGCTACAGATAGGCAGTATTTT. It translates to CASSQAAGDATDRQYF.

This clonotype was seen repeatedly, ten times or more. The chain combines TRBV15 with TRBJ2-7; 11 nucleotides match TRBD2. The V gene's germline CDR1 is LNHNV and CDR2 YYDKDF (reference sequence). CDR3 size: 18 residues. J gave up 1 base and V 2 bases, and 10 bases lay outside the gene matches. CDR3 coding DNA: TGTGCCACCAGCAGAAGACCCCTGACTAGCGGGACTTCCTACGAGCAGTACTTC. Its translation: CATSRRPLTSGTSYEQYF.

Details on this clonotype: A much larger clone differs by one base, so this may be a read error. The chain is built from TRBV7-9 and TRBJ2-2, with TRBD1 matching over 8 bases. This CDR3 is 14 amino acids long. Trimming cost V 5 bases and J 4 bases; bases outside gene matches: 3. Germline V gene lookup returns CDR1 SEHNR and CDR2 FQNEAQ (reference sequence). CDR3 amino acids: CASSPDRATGELFF. The CDR3 DNA is TGTGCCAGCAGCCCGGACAGGGCCACCGGGGAGCTGTTTTTT.

This clonotype was counted ten times or more. The chain is built from TRBV20-1 and TRBJ2-6, with D tentatively TRBD2 (6 bases). Germline V lookup: CDR1 DFQATT, CDR2 SNEGSKA (reference sequence). This CDR3 contains 16 residues. V lost 0 bases to trimming and J lost 1 base, with 10 bases between them. CDR3: CSARDQGGSGANVLTF. The CDR3 DNA reads as TGCAGTGCTAGAGATCAGGGAGGTTCTGGGGCCAACGTCCTGACTTTC.

This CDR3 reads CATSTKTGRIDEQFF. For the CDR3, the DNA is TGTGCCACCAGTACTAAGACAGGGCGGATCGATGAGCAGTTCTTC. This rearrangement joins TRBV24-1 to TRBJ2-1, with 7 bases identical to TRBD1. Germline V CDR1 and CDR2: KGHDR, SFDVKD. The CDR3 has 15 residues. V dropped 6 bases and J dropped 8; count of bases not matched to a gene: 12.